What follows describes a single TCR beta chain. Its antigen is undetermined. A much larger clone lies a single base off, so this may be a read error. The CDR3 totals 16 residues. The germline gives CDR1 SGHRS, CDR2 YFSETQ. Between the trimmed V and J ends, which lost 4 bases and 3 bases, there was a span of 18 bases. This specimen comes from a study of T cell repertoires in cytomegalovirus infection. Study observations and caveats: HLA-C-restricted CMV-specific TCR beta clonotypes prevailed in the ex vivo response.

TCRdb reprocessed the reads with MiXCR, giving one entry per CDR3 protein. This sample has about 300,000 distinct CDR3 sequences; around 10% occur once, and the top ten carry approximately 2.4%. The sequenced material came from PBMCs. The chain links TRBV5-1 to TRBJ2-3; no reliable D call. The clonotype was recovered from a human donor in good health (CMV status not recorded). Some clones in this sample may be carry-over from other donors' samples. CDR3 loop: CASSLGLGGPTDTQYF. In DNA form, the CDR3 reads TGCGCCAGCAGCCTGGGTCTTGGCGGCCCGACAGATACGCAGTATTTT.